One and the same sample provided the 8 T cell receptor beta chains below, sequenced in a study of shared clonotypes between healthy human individuals. The table came from immunoSEQ multiplex PCR; TCRdb's copy has only in-frame clones and leaves some out. In the table there are about 2.3 million clones, approximately 95% of which are singletons. Specimen: naive CD4+ T cells from PBMCs. Regarding subset: CD45RA+ positively selected. The receptor set was obtained from a young man in good health. Some clones in this sample may be carry-over from other donors' samples.

V usage is TRBV2 and J usage is TRBJ2-5; 9 bases match TRBD1. From germline, CDR1 is SNHLY and CDR2 FYNNEI. J gave up 4 bases and V 6 bases, and 6 bases lay outside the gene matches. This CDR3 is 14 amino acids long. The CDR3 DNA is TGTGCCAGCAGCGGACAGGGGACGGGAGAGACCCAGTACTTC. Protein: CASSGQGTGETQYF.

The rearrangement uses TRBV4-1 and TRBJ2-7; D is possibly TRBD1 (6 bases). CDR3 size: 15 residues. Per germline, CDR1 MGHRA and CDR2 YSYEKL. V lost 1 base and J lost 0, with 10 bases in between. CDR3 bases: TGCGCCAGCAGCCAAGTAGGGACAAACTCCTACGAGCAGTACTTC. Its translation is CASSQVGTNSYEQYF.

V is TRBV5-6 and J is TRBJ1-4, with D possibly matching TRBD1 (6 bases). The CDR3 loop spans 14 amino acids. CDR1 and CDR2 from the germline V gene are SGHDT and YYEEEE. V shed 4 bases and J shed 6 bases, with 13 bases lying between them. The CDR3 spells CASSRAGADEKLFF. The CDR3 coding sequence is TGTGCCAGCAGCCGGGCAGGGGCTGATGAAAAACTGTTTTTT. Filled out from reference TRBV5-6 and TRBJ1-4, the complete variable domain reads DAGVTQSPTHLIKTRGQQVTLRCSPKSGHDTVSWYQQALGQGPQFIFQYYEEEERQRGNFPDRFSGHQFPNYSSELNVNALLLGDSALYLCASSRAGADEKLFFGSGTQLSVL.

Only a few counts were recorded for this clone. The chain links TRBV19 to TRBJ2-2; TRBD2 aligns across 11 bases. The CDR3 extends over 15 amino acids. V shed 5 bases and J 5 bases; nucleotides not matched to a gene: 4. Per the germline V gene, CDR1 is LNHDA and CDR2 is SQIVND (reference sequence). The CDR3 coding sequence is TGTGCCAGTAGTGGGAGACTAGCGGGAACCGGGGAGCTGTTTTTT. Amino acid sequence: CASSGRLAGTGELFF. Variable domain in full (rest from reference TRBV19 and TRBJ2-2): DGGITQSPKYLFRKEGQNVTLSCEQNLNHDAMYWYRQDPGQGLRLIYYSQIVNDFQKGDIAEGYSVSREKKESFPLTVTSAQKNPTAFYLCASSGRLAGTGELFFGEGSRLTVL.

Points on this clone: Other DNA sequences from this sample encode an identical CDR3 as well. The V and J genes are TRBV4-3 and TRBJ1-2, with D tentatively TRBD1 (6 bases). The length of the CDR3 is 13 residues. V lost 0 bases to trimming and J lost 7 bases, with 9 bases between them. Germline V gene data show CDR1 as LGHNA and CDR2 as YSLEER. The CDR3 DNA follows: TGCGCCAGCAGCCAAGAACAGGGTCGTGGCTACACCTTC. Its translation is CASSQEQGRGYTF.

V and J are TRBV7-3 and TRBJ2-1, with D perhaps matching TRBD2 (6 bases). CDR3 length: 16 amino acids. Looked up from germline, CDR1 is SGHTA and CDR2 is FQGTGA. The germline V and J ends were trimmed by 2 bases and 1 base, with 12 bases remaining between them. CDR3 sequence reads: CASSLSLAASYNEQFF. CDR3 coding DNA: TGTGCCAGCAGCTTATCACTAGCAGCATCCTACAATGAGCAGTTCTTC. Combining the CDR3 with reference TRBV7-3 and TRBJ2-1 gives the whole variable domain GAGVSQTPSNKVTEKGKYVELRCDPISGHTALYWYRQSLGQGPEFLIYFQGTGAADDSGLPNDRFFAVRPEGSVSTLKIQRTERGDSAVYLCASSLSLAASYNEQFFGPGTRLTVL.

On this clone: Distinct nucleotide sequences in the sample also encode this CDR3. V gene TRBV5-4 combines with J gene TRBJ2-5, with TRBD1 matching 9 bases. J lost 2 bases, V lost 0 bases, and 2 bases had no gene match. This CDR3 contains 15 residues. The V gene's germline CDR1 is SGHNT and CDR2 YYREEE (reference sequence). The CDR3 DNA is TGTGCCAGCAGCTTGGGACAGGGGGGGCAAGAGACCCAGTACTTC. Its protein product is CASSLGQGGQETQYF.

The chain joins TRBV9 to TRBJ2-1, with D maybe TRBD1 (5 bases). Looked up from germline, CDR1 is SGDLS and CDR2 is YYNGEE. Deletions cut 3 bases from V and 6 bases from J, with 19 bases between. The CDR3 extends over 16 amino acids. The CDR3 DNA follows: TGTGCCAGCAGCGAGGCCGTGCAGGGCGTAGGCAATGAGCAGTTCTTC. Protein product: CASSEAVQGVGNEQFF.